Following are 10 T cell receptor beta chains from one sample sequenced in a study of persistence of HIV-infected CD4 T cells (dated by TCRdb to 2018 to 2021). The immunoSEQ hsTCRB assay version 4, run in survey mode, was used to sequence TCRbeta repertoires from genomic DNA. TCRdb carries this immuneACCESS record with in-frame sequences only. Its versions omit some clonotypes, under half of them owing to an unresolved V gene in the studies checked, with the rest unexplained. The sample table records more than 35,000 clones; roughly 87% of these occur just once. The ten largest account for approximately 1.3% of the sample. The label giving this sample's treatment or condition can be read as: suppressive antiretroviral therapy. As a nonspecific positive control representing the CD4+ T cell repertoire, cells were stimulated with anti-CD3/anti-CD28 magnetic beads. CD4+ T cells that responded were sorted based on upregulation of both CD40 ligand and CD69.

Their target antigens are unknown. The sequencing used CD4+ T cells sorted from PBMCs after 18-hour stimulation, collected from a patient who received antiretroviral therapy. In light of the paper, this sample's cell subset or site label describes: CD40L+CD69+ CD4 T cells responding to anti-CD3/anti-CD28 beads, representing the overall repertoire. Receptors originate from an adult man with HIV who was CMV-seropositive.

V usage is TRBV7-2 and J usage is TRBJ1-5; D not resolved. Looked up from germline, CDR1 is SGHTA and CDR2 is FQGNSA. Deletions cut 3 bases from V and 0 bases from J, with 9 bases between. CDR3 size: 15 residues. The CDR3 reads CASSLDANSNQPQHF. Written as DNA, the CDR3 is TGTGCCAGCAGCTTGGACGCGAATAGCAATCAGCCCCAGCATTTT.

The chain carries TRBV3-1 (or the pseudogene TRBV3-2) and TRBJ2-4, with 12 bases aligning to TRBD2. Germline V gene sequence: CDR1 LGHDT, CDR2 YNNKEL (reference sequence). The CDR3 is 17 amino acids. V was clipped by 6 bases and J by 0 bases; unmatched bases: 6. CDR3 sequence reads: CASRATSGGIAKNIQYF. DNA of the CDR3: TGTGCCAGCAGGGCCACTAGCGGGGGGATAGCCAAAAACATTCAGTACTTC.

CDR3 in amino acids: CASSASTGEKLFF. The DNA of the CDR3 is TGTGCCAGCAGCGCTTCCACGGGAGAAAAACTGTTTTTT. V gene TRBV6-4 combines with J gene TRBJ1-4; no definite D call. CDR1 and CDR2 (germline): MRHNA, SNTAGT. The CDR3 totals 13 residues. Trimming shortened V by 6 bases and J by 8 bases, and 13 bases separated the two germline ends.

CDR3 nucleotides: TGTGCCAGTAGTATCGGACGGGTGAACACTGAAGCTTTCTTT. This encodes CASSIGRVNTEAFF. J is TRBJ1-1 and V is TRBV19; no reliable D call. V lost 3 bases, J lost 0 bases, and 8 bases lay in between. Germline lookup yields CDR1 LNHDA and CDR2 SQIVND (reference sequence). The CDR3 contains 14 residues.

V gene TRBV18 combines with J gene TRBJ1-2; TRBD1 matches 9 bases. V was pared by 3 bases and J by 2 bases, with 7 bases of the junction left unmatched. CDR1 is KGHSH and CDR2 is LQKENI in the germline V gene. CDR3 length: 16 residues. DNA for the CDR3: TGTGCCAGCTCACCCCCGGGACAGGGAGAAAACTATGGCTACACCTTC. This gives the protein CASSPPGQGENYGYTF.

About this clone itself: An end of the junction does not agree with germline; a read error may underlie this. The V gene is TRBV7-3, the J gene TRBJ2-1, with D perhaps TRBD1 or TRBD2 (5 bases each). CDR1 SGHTA and CDR2 FQGTGA come from the germline V gene. CDR3 length equals 16 residues. The CDR3 region is CASSLTVDTFTGRQFF. In DNA, the CDR3 is TGTGCCAGCAGCCTAACCGTGGACACCTTCACGGGGAGACAGTTCTTC.

The chain recombines TRBV4-1 with TRBJ2-1; D perhaps matches TRBD2 (6 bases). The CDR3 is 15 amino acids. Trimming removed 0 bases at V and 6 bases at J, with 12 bases between. Germline-derived CDR1 and CDR2 are MGHRA and YSYEKL. CDR3 sequence: CASSQDLGGTNEQFF. In nucleotides, the CDR3 is TGCGCCAGCAGCCAAGATTTGGGGGGAACCAATGAGCAGTTCTTC.

V and J are TRBV10-2 and TRBJ1-1; 9 bases align to TRBD1. This CDR3 comprises 16 residues. V lost 6 bases and J lost 2; bases outside the gene matches: 10. Germline CDR1 and CDR2: WSHSY and SAAADI. As DNA, the CDR3 is TGCGCCAGCAGGGACCGGGACAGGGTTCGAAACACTGAAGCTTTCTTT. It yields the protein CASRDRDRVRNTEAFF.

The rearrangement links TRBV4-3 to TRBJ2-7; a possible D gene is TRBD2 (5 bases). Between the trimmed V and J ends, which lost 0 bases and 4 bases, there was a span of 13 bases. This CDR3 comprises 15 residues. The germline V gene encodes CDR1 LGHNA and CDR2 YSLEER. For the CDR3, the DNA is TGCGCCAGCAGCCAAGATCTGAGGGTAGTTTACGAGCAGTACTTC. Translating gives CASSQDLRVVYEQYF.

V is TRBV4-1 and J is TRBJ1-1; D call uncertain. CDR1 and CDR2 from the germline V gene are MGHRA and YSYEKL. V was cut by 0 bases and J by 1 base, with 9 bases left in between. This CDR3 region has 15 residues. In DNA form, the CDR3 reads TGCGCCAGCAGCCAAGATCTAGCGGGGAACACTGAAGCTTTCTTT. Amino acids: CASSQDLAGNTEAFF.